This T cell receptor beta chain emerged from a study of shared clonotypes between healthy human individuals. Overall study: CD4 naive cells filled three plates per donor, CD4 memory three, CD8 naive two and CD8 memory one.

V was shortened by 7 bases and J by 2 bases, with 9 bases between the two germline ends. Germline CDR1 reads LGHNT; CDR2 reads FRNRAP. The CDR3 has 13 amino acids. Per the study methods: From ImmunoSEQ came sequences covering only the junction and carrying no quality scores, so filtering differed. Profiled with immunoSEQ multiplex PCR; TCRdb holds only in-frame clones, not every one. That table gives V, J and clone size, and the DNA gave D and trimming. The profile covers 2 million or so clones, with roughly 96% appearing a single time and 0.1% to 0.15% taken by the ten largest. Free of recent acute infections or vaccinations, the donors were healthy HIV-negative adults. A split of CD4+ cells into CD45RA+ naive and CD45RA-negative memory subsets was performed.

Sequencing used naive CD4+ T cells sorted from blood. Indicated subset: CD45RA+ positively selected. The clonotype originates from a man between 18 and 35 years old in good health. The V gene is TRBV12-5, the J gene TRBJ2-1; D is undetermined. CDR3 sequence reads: CASARPTYNEQFF. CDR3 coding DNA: TGTGCTAGTGCCCGGCCTACCTACAATGAGCAGTTCTTC.